Listed below are T cell receptor beta chains from one sample, sequenced in a study of human T cells and chemical hapten exposure. TCRdb re-called the RACE reads with MiXCR, one entry per CDR3 protein. Among about 85,000 distinct CDR3 sequences listed, under 14% were seen once. Sequencing was performed on whole blood, taken in connection with sensitization to the hapten diphenylcyclopropenone (DPC). The receptors were sampled from a man aged 18-30 years with alopecia areata. Some clones in this sample may be carry-over from other donors' samples. Both conserved end residues are part of each CDR3. Fields, in order: clone size, J gene, D gene, V gene, CDR3 protein, CDR3 DNA. D genes are given only for firm matches. A row's size may be missing; if present it is once, few, many or a size class.

size: few
J: TRBJ1-2
D: TRBD1
V: TRBV6-6
CDR3: CASSSWTGTPLLGTF
DNA: TGTGCCAGCAGTTCGTGGACAGGGACCCCTTTACTGGGTACCTTC

size: -
J: TRBJ1-5
D: TRBD1
V: TRBV9
CDR3: CASSVTGGPQHF
DNA: TGTGCCAGCAGCGTAACAGGGGGGCCCCAGCATTTT

size: many
J: TRBJ1-4
D: -
V: TRBV6-5
CDR3: CASSSLGGEKLFF
DNA: TGTGCCAGCAGTTCCCTGGGGGGTGAAAAACTGTTTTTT

size: many
J: TRBJ1-1
D: -
V: TRBV20-1
CDR3: CSARKGWTEAFF
DNA: TGCAGTGCTAGAAAGGGTTGGACTGAAGCTTTCTTT

size: -
J: TRBJ2-1
D: -
V: TRBV14
CDR3: CASSQARWEQFF
DNA: TGTGCCAGCAGCCAAGCCCGATGGGAGCAGTTCTTC

size: -
J: TRBJ2-1
D: TRBD2
V: TRBV3-1
CDR3: CASSPSGLDPWVDEQFF
DNA: TGTGCCAGCAGCCCCTCCGGACTAGACCCCTGGGTGGATGAGCAGTTCTTC

size: few
J: TRBJ1-1
D: -
V: TRBV7-3
CDR3: CASSLNWIRRGTEAFF
DNA: TGTGCCAGCAGCTTAAATTGGATTCGGCGGGGCACTGAAGCTTTCTTT

size: -
J: TRBJ2-5
D: -
V: TRBV12-5
CDR3: CASGLTSASYETQYF
DNA: TGTGCTAGTGGTTTGACATCGGCCAGCTACGAGACCCAGTACTTC

size: many
J: TRBJ2-1
D: -
V: TRBV6-2/TRBV6-3
CDR3: CASSDNEQFF
DNA: TGTGCCAGCAGCGACAATGAGCAGTTCTTC

size: -
J: TRBJ1-3
D: -
V: TRBV12-2
CDR3: CASREGISGNTIYF
DNA: TGTGCAAGTCGAGAGGGGATATCTGGAAACACCATATATTTT

size: many
J: TRBJ1-1
D: -
V: TRBV6-2/TRBV6-3
CDR3: CASSYSLNTEAFF
DNA: TGTGCCAGCAGTTACAGTCTGAACACTGAAGCTTTCTTT

size: few
J: TRBJ2-6
D: -
V: TRBV7-2
CDR3: CASSIAGANVLTF
DNA: TGTGCCAGCAGCATAGCTGGGGCCAACGTCCTGACTTTC

size: many
J: TRBJ2-2
D: TRBD1
V: TRBV12-3/TRBV12-4
CDR3: CASSRDRGGTGELFF
DNA: TGTGCCAGCAGTCGAGACAGGGGCGGCACCGGGGAGCTGTTTTTT

size: many
J: TRBJ1-3
D: -
V: TRBV10-3
CDR3: CAIREDGGSGNTIYF
DNA: TGTGCCATCAGGGAGGACGGAGGCTCTGGAAACACCATATATTTT

size: few
J: TRBJ2-1
D: TRBD1
V: TRBV3-1
CDR3: CASRYSGTGTNEQFF
DNA: TGTGCCAGCAGGTACTCCGGGACAGGGACCAATGAGCAGTTCTTC

size: many
J: TRBJ2-5
D: -
V: TRBV7-9
CDR3: CASSYASGGQETQYF
DNA: TGTGCCAGCAGCTACGCCTCAGGGGGGCAAGAGACCCAGTACTTC

size: few
J: TRBJ2-2
D: -
V: TRBV7-3
CDR3: CASSTGLRLAGDTGELFF
DNA: TGTGCCAGCAGCACTGGACTGCGACTTGCTGGGGACACCGGGGAGCTGTTTTTT

size: few
J: TRBJ2-3
D: -
V: TRBV9
CDR3: CASSLRPYTDTQYF
DNA: TGTGCCAGCAGCCTTAGACCATACACAGATACGCAGTATTTT

size: many
J: TRBJ1-2
D: -
V: TRBV18
CDR3: CASSPLLQDGYTF
DNA: TGTGCCAGCTCACCACTGTTACAGGATGGCTACACCTTC

size: many
J: TRBJ1-1
D: -
V: TRBV20-1
CDR3: CSAASGSTEAFF
DNA: TGCAGTGCTGCTTCAGGGAGCACTGAAGCTTTCTTT

size: few
J: TRBJ2-4
D: -
V: TRBV15
CDR3: CATSRDRYWDLDF
DNA: TGTGCCACCAGCAGAGACAGGTATTGGGACCTTGACTTC

size: -
J: TRBJ2-3
D: -
V: TRBV29-1
CDR3: CSVAQADVGDTQYF
DNA: TGCAGCGTTGCCCAGGCCGACGTTGGAGATACGCAGTATTTT

size: few
J: TRBJ2-5
D: -
V: TRBV24-1
CDR3: CATARSGEQETQYF
DNA: TGTGCCACCGCAAGGTCCGGGGAACAAGAGACCCAGTACTTC

size: many
J: TRBJ2-7
D: TRBD1
V: TRBV18
CDR3: CASSPRRDSSYEQYF
DNA: TGTGCCAGCTCACCTCGCCGGGACAGCTCCTACGAGCAGTACTTC

size: many
J: TRBJ1-1
D: -
V: TRBV6-2/TRBV6-3
CDR3: CASRETNTEAFF
DNA: TGTGCCAGCAGAGAGACCAACACTGAAGCTTTCTTT

size: few
J: TRBJ2-2
D: -
V: TRBV3-1
CDR3: CASRTAGATGELFF
DNA: TGTGCCAGCAGGACCGCAGGGGCCACCGGGGAGCTGTTTTTT

size: many
J: TRBJ2-1
D: -
V: TRBV6-5
CDR3: CASSYLPRDNEQFF
DNA: TGTGCCAGCAGTTACTTACCAAGGGACAATGAGCAGTTCTTC

size: many
J: TRBJ2-2
D: TRBD1
V: TRBV5-1
CDR3: CASSFRQGFGGELFF
DNA: TGCGCCAGCAGCTTCCGACAGGGGTTCGGCGGGGAGCTGTTTTTT

size: many
J: TRBJ2-5
D: TRBD2
V: TRBV2
CDR3: CASSTVAGRGTGKTQYF
DNA: TGTGCCAGCAGTACCGTCGCGGGGCGGGGGACGGGAAAGACCCAGTACTTC

size: -
J: TRBJ1-4
D: -
V: TRBV12-3/TRBV12-4
CDR3: CASSRGLNEKLFF
DNA: TGTGCCAGCAGCCGCGGACTCAATGAAAAACTGTTTTTT

size: many
J: TRBJ2-5
D: TRBD2
V: TRBV5-4
CDR3: CASSLRGQETQYF
DNA: TGTGCCAGCAGCCTGCGGGGGCAAGAGACCCAGTACTTC

size: few
J: TRBJ1-6
D: TRBD1
V: TRBV6-5
CDR3: CASRRTGKGDSPLHF
DNA: TGTGCCAGCAGGAGGACAGGGAAAGGCGATTCACCCCTCCACTTT

size: -
J: TRBJ1-4
D: TRBD1
V: TRBV2
CDR3: CASSNPRGQGAANEKLFF
DNA: TGTGCCAGCAGTAATCCCCGTGGACAGGGGGCGGCTAATGAAAAACTGTTTTTT

size: many
J: TRBJ1-2
D: -
V: TRBV5-5
CDR3: CASSLLLGGQFYTGYTF
DNA: TGTGCCAGCAGCTTACTACTCGGGGGACAATTCTATACAGGCTACACCTTC

size: few
J: TRBJ2-5
D: -
V: TRBV7-6
CDR3: CASSRGFQETQYF
DNA: TGTGCCAGCAGCCGCGGGTTCCAAGAGACCCAGTACTTC

size: -
J: TRBJ1-5
D: -
V: TRBV6-2/TRBV6-3
CDR3: CASSYSTVGRGQPQHF
DNA: TGTGCCAGCAGTTACTCCACGGTCGGGAGAGGGCAGCCCCAGCATTTT

size: few
J: TRBJ1-2
D: TRBD1
V: TRBV7-2
CDR3: CASSLPATGQRASYTF
DNA: TGTGCCAGCAGCTTACCCGCAACGGGACAGCGGGCTAGCTACACCTTC

size: few
J: TRBJ2-5
D: -
V: TRBV6-2/TRBV6-3
CDR3: CASSTSEGVFSRPQETQYF
DNA: TGTGCCAGCAGCACGAGTGAGGGGGTTTTCTCCCGACCACAAGAGACCCAGTACTTC

size: few
J: TRBJ1-1
D: TRBD1
V: TRBV9
CDR3: CASSEYGTVPPEAFF
DNA: TGTGCCAGCAGCGAGTACGGGACAGTGCCCCCTGAAGCTTTCTTT

size: many
J: TRBJ2-2
D: TRBD2
V: TRBV6-1
CDR3: CASSVGTSTGELFF
DNA: TGTGCCAGCAGTGTTGGGACTAGCACCGGGGAGCTGTTTTTT

size: many
J: TRBJ1-1
D: -
V: TRBV14
CDR3: CASSFDGYLGNTEAFF
DNA: TGTGCCAGCAGCTTCGACGGGTATCTTGGGAACACTGAAGCTTTCTTT

size: once
J: TRBJ1-1
D: -
V: TRBV9
CDR3: CASSVVADEAFF
DNA: TGTGCCAGCAGCGTAGTAGCGGATGAAGCTTTCTTT

size: -
J: TRBJ2-5
D: -
V: TRBV7-6
CDR3: CASSLLFRQQETQYF
DNA: TGTGCCAGCAGCTTACTCTTCCGACAGCAAGAGACCCAGTACTTC

size: few
J: TRBJ2-2
D: -
V: TRBV10-3
CDR3: CAISEGAVTGELFF
DNA: TGTGCCATCAGTGAGGGGGCAGTAACCGGGGAGCTGTTTTTT

size: many
J: TRBJ2-7
D: TRBD1
V: TRBV7-8
CDR3: CASSPGTGTYEQYF
DNA: TGTGCCAGCAGCCCCGGGACAGGGACCTACGAGCAGTACTTC

size: few
J: TRBJ1-1
D: -
V: TRBV11-2
CDR3: CASRPSTGQLVNTEAFF
DNA: TGTGCCAGCAGACCCTCCACAGGGCAGCTTGTCAACACTGAAGCTTTCTTT

size: -
J: TRBJ2-3
D: TRBD1
V: TRBV6-2/TRBV6-3
CDR3: CASSYIPGQGTDTQYF
DNA: TGTGCCAGCAGTTACATTCCGGGACAGGGCACAGATACGCAGTATTTT

size: few
J: TRBJ2-1
D: -
V: TRBV5-1
CDR3: CASSLSAGDNEQFF
DNA: TGCGCCAGCAGCTTGTCGGCAGGGGACAATGAGCAGTTCTTC

size: -
J: TRBJ2-3
D: TRBD2
V: TRBV11-2
CDR3: CASSLERGGVDTQYF
DNA: TGTGCCAGCAGCTTAGAACGGGGAGGGGTAGATACGCAGTATTTT

size: -
J: TRBJ1-1
D: -
V: TRBV4-3
CDR3: CASSQTLQLNTEAFF
DNA: TGCGCCAGCAGCCAGACCTTACAGTTGAACACTGAAGCTTTCTTT

size: few
J: TRBJ1-5
D: TRBD1
V: TRBV28
CDR3: CASTLADRAQPQHF
DNA: TGTGCCAGCACCTTAGCGGACAGGGCCCAGCCCCAGCATTTT

size: few
J: TRBJ2-6
D: -
V: TRBV27
CDR3: CASGPFLGPNVLTF
DNA: TGTGCCAGCGGACCGTTCCTAGGACCCAACGTCCTGACTTTC

size: once
J: TRBJ1-1
D: -
V: TRBV14
CDR3: CASSPRAWMNTEAFF
DNA: TGTGCCAGCAGCCCCAGGGCGTGGATGAACACTGAAGCTTTCTTT

size: few
J: TRBJ2-1
D: TRBD1
V: TRBV7-3
CDR3: CASSLEAGGLEQFF
DNA: TGTGCCAGCAGCTTAGAGGCAGGGGGTCTTGAGCAGTTCTTC

size: few
J: TRBJ1-1
D: -
V: TRBV29-1
CDR3: CSVEEGWAAFF
DNA: TGCAGCGTTGAAGAAGGGTGGGCAGCTTTCTTT